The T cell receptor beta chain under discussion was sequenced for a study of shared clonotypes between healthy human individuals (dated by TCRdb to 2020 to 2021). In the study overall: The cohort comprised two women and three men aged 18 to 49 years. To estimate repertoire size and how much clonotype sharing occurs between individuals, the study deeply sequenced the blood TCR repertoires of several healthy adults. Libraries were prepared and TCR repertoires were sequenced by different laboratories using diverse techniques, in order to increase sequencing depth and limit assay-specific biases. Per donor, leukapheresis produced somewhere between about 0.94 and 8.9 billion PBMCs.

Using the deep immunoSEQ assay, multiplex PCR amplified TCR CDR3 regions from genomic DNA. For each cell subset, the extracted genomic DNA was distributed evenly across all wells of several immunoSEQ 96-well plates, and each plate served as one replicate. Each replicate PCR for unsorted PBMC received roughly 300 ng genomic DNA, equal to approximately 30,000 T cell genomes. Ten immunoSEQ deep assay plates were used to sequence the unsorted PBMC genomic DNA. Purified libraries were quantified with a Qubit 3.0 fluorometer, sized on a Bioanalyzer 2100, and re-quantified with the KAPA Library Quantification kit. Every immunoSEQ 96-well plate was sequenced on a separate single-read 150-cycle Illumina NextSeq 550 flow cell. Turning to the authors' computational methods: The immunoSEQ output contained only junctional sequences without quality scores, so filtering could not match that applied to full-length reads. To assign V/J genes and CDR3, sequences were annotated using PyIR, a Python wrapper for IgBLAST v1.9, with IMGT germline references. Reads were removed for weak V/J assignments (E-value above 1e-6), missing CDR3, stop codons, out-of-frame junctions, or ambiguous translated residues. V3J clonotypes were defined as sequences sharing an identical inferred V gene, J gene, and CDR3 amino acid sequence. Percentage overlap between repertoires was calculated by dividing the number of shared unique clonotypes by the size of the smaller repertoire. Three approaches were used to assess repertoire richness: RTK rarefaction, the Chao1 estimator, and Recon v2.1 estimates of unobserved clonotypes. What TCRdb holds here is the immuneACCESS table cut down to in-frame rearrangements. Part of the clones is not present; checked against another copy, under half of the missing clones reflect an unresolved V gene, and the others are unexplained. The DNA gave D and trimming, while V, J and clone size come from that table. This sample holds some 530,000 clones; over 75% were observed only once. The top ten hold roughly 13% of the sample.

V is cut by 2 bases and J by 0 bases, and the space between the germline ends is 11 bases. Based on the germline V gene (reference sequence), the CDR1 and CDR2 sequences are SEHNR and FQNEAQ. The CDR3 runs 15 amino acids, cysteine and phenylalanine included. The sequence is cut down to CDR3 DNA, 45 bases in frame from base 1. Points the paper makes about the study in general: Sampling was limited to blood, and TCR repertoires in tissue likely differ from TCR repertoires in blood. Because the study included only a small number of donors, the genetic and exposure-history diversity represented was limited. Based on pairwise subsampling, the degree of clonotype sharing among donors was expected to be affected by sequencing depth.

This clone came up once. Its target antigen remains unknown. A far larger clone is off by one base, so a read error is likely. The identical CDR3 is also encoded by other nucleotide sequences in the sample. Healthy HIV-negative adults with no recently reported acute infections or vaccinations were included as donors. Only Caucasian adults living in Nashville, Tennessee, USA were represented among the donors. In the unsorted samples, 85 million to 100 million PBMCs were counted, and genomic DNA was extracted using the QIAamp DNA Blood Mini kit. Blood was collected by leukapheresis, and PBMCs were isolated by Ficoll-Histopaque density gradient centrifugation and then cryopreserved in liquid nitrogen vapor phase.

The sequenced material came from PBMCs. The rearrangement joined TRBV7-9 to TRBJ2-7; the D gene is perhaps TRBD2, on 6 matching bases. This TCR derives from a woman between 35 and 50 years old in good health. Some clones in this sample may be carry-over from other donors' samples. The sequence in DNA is TGTGCCAGCAGCTTATCTGGGGGGTTCTCCTACGAGCAGTACTTC. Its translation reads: CASSLSGGFSYEQYF.